Listed below are T cell receptor beta chains from one sample, sequenced in a study of T cells in Graves' hyperthyroidism and ophthalmopathy. TCRdb passed the multiplex PCR reads through MiXCR, listing each CDR3 protein once. The sample has hundreds of thousands of distinct CDR3 sequences; roughly 15% are singletons. The sample consisted of blood. These receptor sequences come from a woman between 25 and 40 years old with Graves' hyperthyroidism. CDR3s include the opening cysteine and the closing phenylalanine or tryptophan. The order of the fields is J gene, clone size, V gene, D gene, CDR3 DNA, CDR3 protein. A D gene is named only where the DNA matches it firmly. Clone sizes are given selectively: once, few, many, or a class where the clone is expanded.

TRBJ2-7 | . | TRBV7-2 | TRBD2 | TGTGCCAGCAGCTCCCCGAGCGGGAGGGCCCTCGAGCAGTACTTC | CASSSPSGRALEQYF
TRBJ2-1 | . | TRBV29-1 | TRBD2 | TGCAGCGCTGGGACTAGCGGGAGATCAGGGTCCTACAATGAGCAGTTCTTC | CSAGTSGRSGSYNEQFF
TRBJ1-1 | few | TRBV27 | . | TGTGCCAGCAGTGCCCAGGGGAGGATAACTGAAGCTTTCTTT | CASSAQGRITEAFF
TRBJ2-2 | . | TRBV6-1 | . | TGTGCCAGCGGGGGAAGACGGAACACCGGGGAGCTGTTTTTT | CASGGRRNTGELFF
TRBJ1-6 | . | TRBV19 | . | TGTGCCAGTAGTATGGGATACGGTGGTTCACCCCTCCACTTT | CASSMGYGGSPLHF
TRBJ2-7 | many | TRBV3-1 | . | TGTGCCAGCAGCAGACCGGGACGGTTTTCCTACGAGCAGTACTTC | CASSRPGRFSYEQYF
TRBJ1-6 | many | TRBV28 | TRBD1 | TGTGCCAGCAGTTTAGTCAGGGGGAATTCACCCCTCCACTTT | CASSLVRGNSPLHF
TRBJ1-2 | few | TRBV30 | TRBD1 | TGTGCCTGGGGGGACAGGACTAACTATGGCTACACCTTC | CAWGDRTNYGYTF
TRBJ2-7 | many | TRBV12-3/TRBV12-4 | TRBD2 | TGTGCCAGCAGTGTTACTAGCGGGAGCTCCTACGAGCAGTACTTC | CASSVTSGSSYEQYF
TRBJ2-7 | many | TRBV28 | TRBD2 | TGTGCCAGCAGGCAGCCGGGAGGAGGACTTACATACGAGCAGTACTTC | CASRQPGGGLTYEQYF
TRBJ1-2 | . | TRBV7-2 | . | TGTGCCAGCAGGCCTACAGAGGGGTACTATGGCTACACCTTC | CASRPTEGYYGYTF
TRBJ1-6 | . | TRBV28 | . | TGTGCCAGCAGAGAGAGGGCAGCCATTAATTCACCCCTCCACTTT | CASRERAAINSPLHF
TRBJ2-3 | many | TRBV20-1 | TRBD2 | TGCAGTGGAAGCGGGAGATATGGGTCAGATACGCAGTATTTT | CSGSGRYGSDTQYF
TRBJ2-5 | . | TRBV7-9 | . | TGTGCCAGCAGCCCCAGGACAGACGGGACCCAGTACTTC | CASSPRTDGTQYF
TRBJ2-2 | few | TRBV11-2 | TRBD2 | TGTGCCAGCGTACTAGCGGGACCCGGGGAGCTGTTTTTT | CASVLAGPGELFF
TRBJ1-1 | many | TRBV29-1 | TRBD1 | TGCAGCGTTGAGGTGCCAGGGGGTATAACTGAAGCTTTCTTT | CSVEVPGGITEAFF
TRBJ1-1 | few | TRBV5-1 | . | TGCGCCAGCAGCATAGGGCCTGAAGCTTTCTTT | CASSIGPEAFF
TRBJ2-7 | many | TRBV28 | . | TGTGCCAGCAGTTCTTACCCCACGGGCTGGGGCGAGCAGTACTTC | CASSSYPTGWGEQYF
TRBJ2-2 | many | TRBV2 | TRBD2 | TGTGCCAGCAAGAAACTAGCGGGAGATGACACCGGGGAGCTGTTTTTT | CASKKLAGDDTGELFF
TRBJ2-3 | many | TRBV7-2 | . | TGTGCCAGTATCGACAACGAAGGAGTAGGAGATACGCAGTATTTT | CASIDNEGVGDTQYF
TRBJ2-1 | . | TRBV9 | TRBD2 | TGTGCCAGCAGCGTCTCCGCTCAGCAGCGGGAGACACACAATGAGCAGTTCTTC | CASSVSAQQRETHNEQFF
TRBJ1-1 | many | TRBV12-3/TRBV12-4 | . | TGTGCCAGCAGTCTTCACAGACAGTTGAACACTGAAGCTTTCTTT | CASSLHRQLNTEAFF
TRBJ1-5 | . | TRBV2 | . | TGTGCCAGCAGGGACCGGGGGGAGGGAGGTCAGCCCCAGCATTTT | CASRDRGEGGQPQHF
TRBJ2-1 | few | TRBV9 | . | TGTGCCAGCAGCGCCTCCCCCATGCAGCGACCCAATGAGCAGTTCTTC | CASSASPMQRPNEQFF
TRBJ1-1 | many | TRBV13 | . | TGTGCCAGCAGCTTAGTAGGGTCTGAAGCTTTCTTT | CASSLVGSEAFF
TRBJ1-2 | few | TRBV7-9 | TRBD1 | TGTGCCAGCAGCCTGGACAGGGCGATCTATGGCTACACCTTC | CASSLDRAIYGYTF
TRBJ1-5 | many | TRBV6-5 | . | TGTGCCAGCAGTTATATTCCTCGAGGGGAGTTATGGAGCAATCAGCCCCAGCATTTT | CASSYIPRGELWSNQPQHF
TRBJ2-3 | few | TRBV18 | . | TGTGCCAGCTCACCCGAGACGACGAATACGCAGTATTTT | CASSPETTNTQYF
TRBJ2-2 | many | TRBV6-1 | TRBD2 | TGTGCCAGCAGTTTTCTAGCGGGTACCACCGGGGAGCTGTTTTTT | CASSFLAGTTGELFF
TRBJ1-4 | many | TRBV7-2 | TRBD1 | TGTGCCAGCAGCTTAGCGGGGACAGGGGAAAAACTGTTTTTT | CASSLAGTGEKLFF
TRBJ2-5 | . | TRBV9 | TRBD2 | TGTGCCAGCAGCGTAGGGGGAGGGTTCCGTGAGACCCAGTACTTC | CASSVGGGFRETQYF
TRBJ1-2 | many | TRBV20-1 | . | TGCAGTGCTCCCGGGAGAGTGGATGGCTACACCTTC | CSAPGRVDGYTF
TRBJ2-1 | many | TRBV7-2 | . | TGTGCCAGCAGCTTAGTGTTCCTGGGCTCCTACAATGAGCAGTTCTTC | CASSLVFLGSYNEQFF
TRBJ2-1 | few | TRBV19 | TRBD2 | TGTGCCAGTAGTATGGGGTGGGGGGGACTCGGCAATGAGCAGTTCTTC | CASSMGWGGLGNEQFF
TRBJ2-7 | many | TRBV29-1 | TRBD2 | TGCAGCGTTATCCCAGCGGGAGTATCCTACGAGCAGTACTTC | CSVIPAGVSYEQYF
TRBJ2-5 | many | TRBV12-3/TRBV12-4 | . | TGTGCCAGCAGTTTGTTGTCTATTGCCCAAGAGACCCAGTACTTC | CASSLLSIAQETQYF
TRBJ1-2 | . | TRBV12-3/TRBV12-4 | . | TGTGCCAGCAGCCAAAGTCGGGTAGATGGCTACACCTTC | CASSQSRVDGYTF
TRBJ2-5 | many | TRBV28 | TRBD2 | TGTGCCAGCAGTTTGGGAGCGGGAGGCTACCAAGAGACCCAGTACTTC | CASSLGAGGYQETQYF
TRBJ2-7 | many | TRBV7-9 | TRBD2 | TGTGCCAGCAGCTCTACCGGGACTAGTTTAACCTACGAGCAGTACTTC | CASSSTGTSLTYEQYF
TRBJ1-5 | . | TRBV4-1 | . | TGCGCCAGCAGCCGGGGACCAGGGAATCAGCCCCAGCATTTT | CASSRGPGNQPQHF
TRBJ2-3 | . | TRBV7-9 | TRBD2 | TGTGCCAGCAGCTTTCCTAGCGGAAACACAGATACGCAGTATTTT | CASSFPSGNTDTQYF
TRBJ2-5 | . | TRBV6-1 | . | TGTGCCAGCAGGGACGGAACTTACCAAGGGACCCAGTACTTC | CASRDGTYQGTQYF
TRBJ2-1 | . | TRBV19 | . | TGTGCCAGTACCCTTCCCGGGGCCGGCAATGAGCAGTTCTTC | CASTLPGAGNEQFF
TRBJ2-7 | . | TRBV14 | . | TGTGCCAGCAGTCCTCCGGGACGGAACTCCTACGAGCAGTACTTC | CASSPPGRNSYEQYF
TRBJ2-5 | . | TRBV28 | TRBD1 | TGTGCCAGCAGTAGGGACAGGGGAGGCGGAGAGACCCAGTACTTC | CASSRDRGGGETQYF
TRBJ2-1 | many | TRBV28 | . | TGTGCCAGCAGTTTTAACTATGACCAGGGGAGGAATGAGCAGTTCTTC | CASSFNYDQGRNEQFF
TRBJ1-1 | many | TRBV28 | TRBD1 | TGTGCCAGCAGTCCCAGAGACAGGGGGTGGACTGAAGCTTTCTTT | CASSPRDRGWTEAFF
TRBJ2-7 | many | TRBV6-1 | TRBD1 | TGTGCCAGCAGAGGCTGGGACAGCTCCTACGAGCAGTACTTC | CASRGWDSSYEQYF
TRBJ2-2 | . | TRBV20-1 | . | TGCAGTTTCAGGGGAAACACCGGGGAGCTGTTTTTT | CSFRGNTGELFF
TRBJ2-2 | . | TRBV30 | TRBD2 | TGTGCCTGGAGTGCCGGACTATTCGGGGGGGTGCTGTTTTTT | CAWSAGLFGGVLFF
TRBJ2-1 | . | TRBV29-1 | TRBD1 | TGCAGCGCCGGGACAGGGGGGTACAATGAGCAGTTCTTC | CSAGTGGYNEQFF
TRBJ1-1 | many | TRBV7-9 | . | TGTGCCAGCAGCTTAGACGACAGCTTGAACACTGAAGCTTTCTTT | CASSLDDSLNTEAFF
TRBJ2-2 | . | TRBV7-8 | . | TGTGCCAGCAGCTTAGAACCAGCAAGAACCGGGGAGCTGTTTTTT | CASSLEPARTGELFF
TRBJ2-7 | many | TRBV28 | . | TGTGCCAGCACCAAGGGGGTCGTCAGGGGATTTCCCACCAACGAGCAGTACTTC | CASTKGVVRGFPTNEQYF